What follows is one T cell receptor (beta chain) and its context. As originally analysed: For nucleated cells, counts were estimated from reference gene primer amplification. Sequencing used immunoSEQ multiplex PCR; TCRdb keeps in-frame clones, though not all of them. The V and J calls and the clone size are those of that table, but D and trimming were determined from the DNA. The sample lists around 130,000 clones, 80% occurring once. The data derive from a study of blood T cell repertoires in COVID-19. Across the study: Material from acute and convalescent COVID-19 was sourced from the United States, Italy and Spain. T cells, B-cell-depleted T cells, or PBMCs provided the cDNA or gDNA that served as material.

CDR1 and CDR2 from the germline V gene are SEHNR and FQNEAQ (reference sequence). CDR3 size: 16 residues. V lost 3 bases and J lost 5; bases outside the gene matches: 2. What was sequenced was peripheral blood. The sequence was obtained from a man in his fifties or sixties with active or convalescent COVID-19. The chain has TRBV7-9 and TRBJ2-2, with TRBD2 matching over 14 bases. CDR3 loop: CASSLGLAGETGELFF. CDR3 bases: TGTGCCAGCAGCTTGGGACTAGCGGGAGAAACCGGGGAGCTGTTTTTT.